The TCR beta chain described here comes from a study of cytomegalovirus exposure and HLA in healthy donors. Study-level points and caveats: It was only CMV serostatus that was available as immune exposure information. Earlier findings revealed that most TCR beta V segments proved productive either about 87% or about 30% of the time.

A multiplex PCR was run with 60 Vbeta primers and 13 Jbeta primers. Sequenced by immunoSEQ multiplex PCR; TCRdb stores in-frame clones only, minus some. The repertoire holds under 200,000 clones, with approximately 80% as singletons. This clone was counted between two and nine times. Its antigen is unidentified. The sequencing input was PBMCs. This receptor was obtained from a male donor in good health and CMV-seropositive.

The CDR3 bases are TGTGCCAGCAGCTTAGCGCGGCTAAACGAGCAGTACTTC. It specifies CASSLARLNEQYF. V gene TRBV7-2 combines with J gene TRBJ2-7; D gene uncertain. Per the germline V gene, CDR1 is SGHTA and CDR2 is FQGNSA. The V end lost 0 bases, the J end lost 5 bases, and 8 bases lay between the germline ends. The CDR3 totals 13 residues.